Given below is one T cell receptor beta chain in context. A junction boundary mismatches the germline segment, possibly from a read error. Sequencing used immunoSEQ multiplex PCR; TCRdb keeps in-frame clones, though not all of them. The sample holds about 80,000 clones, about 94% seen once. The sample is drawn from a study of OX40 agonist ivuxolimab in advanced cancers. This CDR3 has 15 amino acids. CDR1 and CDR2 from the germline V gene are SSHAT and FNYEAQ (reference sequence). This specimen consisted of CD4+ or CD8+ T cells sorted from blood, obtained in a trial of the OX40 agonist ivuxolimab. The receptor was derived from an adult with an advanced solid tumor such as melanoma, head and neck, liver or kidney cancer. V is TRBV7-7 and J is TRBJ2-3, with a tentative D call TRBD1 (5 bases). The CDR3 reads CASSLGDGSTDTQYF. CDR3 sequence (DNA): TGTGCTAGCAGCTTAGGGGATGGGAGCACAGATACGCAGTATTTT.